The next 18 T cell receptor beta chains were all read from a single sample in a study of CD8 T cells in ankylosing spondylitis. TCRdb re-analysed the 5' RACE reads in MiXCR, keeping a single row per CDR3 protein. The sample records 300,000 to 350,000 distinct CDR3 sequences, under 25% being singletons. Sequenced sample: blood, either unsorted or a sorted T cell fraction (not recorded which). These receptors were taken from a female donor with ankylosing spondylitis or in good health (not recorded which).

This sequence joins TRBV5-1 and TRBJ2-1; 11 nucleotides agree with TRBD1. This CDR3 is 16 amino acids long. Germline CDR1 SGHRS, CDR2 YFSETQ. With V trimmed by 3 bases and J by 3 bases, 5 bases remained unmatched. The CDR3 DNA follows: TGCGCCAGCAGCTATGGGACAGGGGGAGGCTACAATGAGCAGTTCTTC. It is translated as CASSYGTGGGYNEQFF.

This chain joins TRBV7-8 and TRBJ2-2; D remains unclear. V lost 0 bases to trimming and J lost 5 bases, with 7 bases between them. CDR1 is SGHVS and CDR2 is FQNEAQ in the germline V gene. This CDR3 spans 14 amino acids. CDR3 bases: TGTGCCAGCAGCTTAGCGGAGTATACCGGGGAGCTGTTTTTT. It is translated as CASSLAEYTGELFF.

To note about this clonotype: At one end, the junction sequence differs from germline, possibly due to a read error. V and J are TRBV3-1 and TRBJ2-7, with TRBD1 matching over 7 bases. From germline, CDR1 is LGHDT and CDR2 YNNKEL (reference sequence). CDR3 length: 13 amino acids. In DNA form, the CDR3 reads TGTGTCAGCAGCAAGGCAGGGGGCTACGAGCAGTACTTC. Protein: CVSSKAGGYEQYF.

The V and J genes are TRBV27 and TRBJ1-4; D is uncertain. This CDR3 region has 12 residues. CDR1 MNHEY and CDR2 SMNVEV come from the germline V gene (reference sequence). V was trimmed by 7 bases and J by 8 bases, leaving 11 bases between them. The CDR3 here is CASTTPPEKLFF. CDR3 nucleotide sequence: TGTGCCAGCACCACCCCTCCGGAAAAACTGTTTTTT.

This chain connects TRBV20-1 to TRBJ2-3; D is possibly TRBD1 or TRBD2 (5 bases each). Germline lookup yields CDR1 DFQATT and CDR2 SNEGSKA (reference sequence). Trimming took 5 bases from V and 3 from J, leaving 18 bases between them. This CDR3 region has 15 residues. DNA for the CDR3: TGCAGTGCTCCCGGCTGGGACCCAAGGACAGATACGCAGTATTTT. It codes for CSAPGWDPRTDTQYF.

This clonotype showed up just a few times. V and J are TRBV2 and TRBJ1-5; no definite D call. Germline CDR1 is SNHLY and CDR2 is FYNNEI. This CDR3 spans 15 amino acids. V lost 3 bases, J lost 2 bases, and 11 bases lay in between. In DNA, the CDR3 is TGTGCCAGCAGTGATGGAGAGATTGGCAATCAGCCCCAGCATTTT. It codes for CASSDGEIGNQPQHF.

In its sample, this clonotype was seen many times. The CDR3 DNA follows: TGCGCCACCTCCGGGACTCCGACTAGCGGGACCGCCTACGAGCAGTACTTC. Amino acid sequence: CATSGTPTSGTAYEQYF. This sequence joins TRBV5-1 and TRBJ2-7, with 11 bases that match TRBD2. The CDR3 runs 17 residues. V lost 9 bases, J lost 2 bases, and 16 bases stayed unmatched. Looked up from germline, CDR1 is SGHRS and CDR2 is YFSETQ. The full variable domain, rest sourced from reference TRBV5-1 and TRBJ2-7, is KAGVTQTPRYLIKTRGQQVTLSCSPISGHRSVSWYQQTPGQGLQFLFEYFSETQRNKGNFPGRFSGRQFSNSRSEMNVSTLELGDSALYLCATSGTPTSGTAYEQYFGPGTRLTVT.

This clonotype was picked up many times. This chain uses TRBV29-1 with TRBJ2-2; 7 bases map to TRBD1. CDR3 length equals 15 residues. The V and J ends lost 6 bases and 0 bases, in that order; junction bases with no gene match: 7. Germline assignment: CDR1 SQVTM and CDR2 ANQGSEA. The CDR3 spells CSVRRTGSNTGELFF. Written as DNA, the CDR3 is TGCAGCGTCCGTAGGACAGGATCGAACACCGGGGAGCTGTTTTTT.

The sample holds a few counts of this clonotype. J is TRBJ2-1 and V is TRBV7-2; 10 bases map to TRBD2. This CDR3 has 16 amino acids. Germline assignment: CDR1 SGHTA and CDR2 FQGNSA. With 1 base clipped from V and 7 bases from J, the junction kept 7 bases outside the gene matches. The CDR3 is CASSLGGQREGNEQFF. The CDR3 DNA sequence: TGTGCCAGCAGCTTAGGGGGCCAGCGGGAGGGTAATGAGCAGTTCTTC.

J is TRBJ2-3 and V is TRBV12-3 or TRBV12-4; 9 bases are a match to TRBD2. This CDR3 is built from 20 residues. The junction had 17 bases not matched to a gene; V was cut back by 2 bases and J by 2 bases. CDR3 sequence: CASSLSARSSGKGNTDTQYF. In DNA, the CDR3 is TGTGCCAGCAGTTTAAGTGCGAGGTCTAGCGGGAAAGGCAACACAGATACGCAGTATTTT.

This clonotype turned up a few times. CDR3 in amino acids: CASGQLARSYNEQFF. The CDR3 bases are TGTGCCAGCGGGCAGCTAGCGAGGTCCTACAATGAGCAGTTCTTC. This chain links TRBV27 with TRBJ2-1; D might be TRBD2 (6 bases). There are 15 residues in the CDR3. CDR1 MNHEY and CDR2 SMNVEV come from the germline V gene (reference sequence). V gave up 8 bases and J gave up 1 base, with 15 bases separating them.

This chain uses TRBV5-1 with TRBJ2-1, with D perhaps matching TRBD2 (6 bases). Germline V gives CDR1 SGHRS, CDR2 YFSETQ. This CDR3 is 15 amino acids long. V shed 5 bases and J shed 6 bases, with 18 bases lying between them. CDR3 region: CASSQTSLPGNEQFF. In DNA, the CDR3 is TGCGCCAGCAGTCAGACTAGTCTCCCCGGCAATGAGCAGTTCTTC. Full variable domain (rest looked up from reference TRBV5-1 and TRBJ2-1): KAGVTQTPRYLIKTRGQQVTLSCSPISGHRSVSWYQQTPGQGLQFLFEYFSETQRNKGNFPGRFSGRQFSNSRSEMNVSTLELGDSALYLCASSQTSLPGNEQFFGPGTRLTVL.

This clonotype appeared a few times. The chain uses TRBV2 and TRBJ2-1, with 8 positions matching TRBD1. With V trimmed by 10 bases and J by 7 bases, 6 bases remained unmatched. Germline values: CDR1 SNHLY, CDR2 FYNNEI. This CDR3 has 12 residues. For the CDR3, the DNA is TGTGCCACGGACAGGGACTCAAATGAGCAGTTCTTC. Encoded protein: CATDRDSNEQFF.

This clonotype showed up many times. V and J are TRBV4-2 and TRBJ2-1, with 8 positions matching TRBD2. The CDR3 length is 16 residues. Trimming removed 3 bases from V and 5 bases from J; junction bases left unmatched: 9. Germline lookup yields CDR1 LGHNA and CDR2 YNFKEQ. The CDR3 DNA reads as TGTGCCAGCAGCCAGGCCGTAGCGGGATCGGACAATGAGCAGTTCTTC. Protein sequence: CASSQAVAGSDNEQFF.

This clonotype appeared a few times. The chain uses TRBV7-9 and TRBJ1-1, with a tentative D call TRBD1 (5 bases). The CDR3 contains 14 residues. Trimming shortened V by 3 bases and J by 1 base, and 9 bases separated the two germline ends. Germline assignment: CDR1 SEHNR and CDR2 FQNEAQ (reference sequence). CDR3 DNA sequence: TGTGCCAGCAGCTTGGGGGGAAGGAACACTGAAGCTTTCTTT. It is translated as CASSLGGRNTEAFF.

This clonotype has more than one count but fewer than ten. This chain joins TRBV9 and TRBJ2-7; 11 bases match TRBD2. The J segment lost 2 bases and the V segment lost 2 bases, leaving 9 bases of the junction unmatched. CDR1 is SGDLS and CDR2 is YYNGEE in the germline V gene. The CDR3 totals 17 residues. CDR3 coding DNA: TGTGCCAGCAGCGTTCTAGCGGGAGGCTATAAAACCTACGAGCAGTACTTC. Amino acids: CASSVLAGGYKTYEQYF.

This clonotype was observed a handful of times. The chain joins TRBV20-1 to TRBJ2-5, with TRBD2 matching 10 bases. Germline V gene lookup returns CDR1 DFQATT and CDR2 SNEGSKA (reference sequence). The CDR3 is 14 amino acids. The V gene end was trimmed by 5 bases and the J gene end by 4 bases; junction bases not matched to a gene: 7. CDR3: CSAGGLATLETQYF. In DNA, the CDR3 is TGCAGTGCTGGGGGACTAGCGACGTTAGAGACCCAGTACTTC.

The chain links TRBV27 to TRBJ2-2; 11 nucleotides align to TRBD2. J was trimmed by 4 bases and V by 6 bases; bases with no gene match: 10. The CDR3 has 17 amino acids. In germline, CDR1 is MNHEY, CDR2 SMNVEV (reference sequence). CDR3 sequence (DNA): TGTGCCAGCAGCCTGACTAGCGGGAAGTGGGTCACCGGGGAGCTGTTTTTT. Translation: CASSLTSGKWVTGELFF.